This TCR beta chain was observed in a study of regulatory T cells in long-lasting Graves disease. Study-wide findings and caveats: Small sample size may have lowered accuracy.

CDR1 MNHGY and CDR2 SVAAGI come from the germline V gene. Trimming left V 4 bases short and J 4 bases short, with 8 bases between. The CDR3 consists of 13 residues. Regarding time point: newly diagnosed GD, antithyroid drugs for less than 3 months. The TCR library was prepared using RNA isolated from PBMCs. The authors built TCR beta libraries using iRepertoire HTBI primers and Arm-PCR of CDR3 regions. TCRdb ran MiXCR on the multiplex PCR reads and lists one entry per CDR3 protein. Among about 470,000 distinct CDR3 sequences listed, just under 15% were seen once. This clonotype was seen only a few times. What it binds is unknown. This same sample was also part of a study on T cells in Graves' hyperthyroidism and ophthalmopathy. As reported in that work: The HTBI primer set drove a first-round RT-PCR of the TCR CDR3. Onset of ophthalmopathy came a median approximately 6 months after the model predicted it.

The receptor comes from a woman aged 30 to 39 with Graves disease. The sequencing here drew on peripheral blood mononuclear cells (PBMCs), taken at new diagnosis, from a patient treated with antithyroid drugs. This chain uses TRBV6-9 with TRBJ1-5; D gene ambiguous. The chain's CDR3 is CASSFRPNQPQHF. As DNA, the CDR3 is TGTGCCAGCAGTTTTAGGCCTAATCAGCCCCAGCATTTT.